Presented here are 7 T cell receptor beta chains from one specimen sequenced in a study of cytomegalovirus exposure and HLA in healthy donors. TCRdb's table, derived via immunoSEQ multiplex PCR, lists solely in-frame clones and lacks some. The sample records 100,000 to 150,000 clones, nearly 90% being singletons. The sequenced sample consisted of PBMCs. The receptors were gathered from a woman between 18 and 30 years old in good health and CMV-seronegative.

CDR3: CASSPRPDYEQYV. In DNA, the CDR3 is TGTGCCAGCAGCCCCAGGCCAGACTACGAGCAGTACGTC. The V call is TRBV6-5, the J call TRBJ2-7, with D uncertain. This CDR3 contains 13 residues. Germline CDR1 MNHEY, CDR2 SVGAGI. V lost 6 bases and J lost 3, with 12 bases in between.

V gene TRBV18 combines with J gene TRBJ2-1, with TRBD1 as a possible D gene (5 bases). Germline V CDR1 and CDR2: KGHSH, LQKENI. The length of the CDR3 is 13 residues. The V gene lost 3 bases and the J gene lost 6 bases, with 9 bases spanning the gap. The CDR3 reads CASSPQGPNEQFF. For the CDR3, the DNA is TGTGCCAGCTCACCGCAGGGTCCCAATGAGCAGTTCTTC.

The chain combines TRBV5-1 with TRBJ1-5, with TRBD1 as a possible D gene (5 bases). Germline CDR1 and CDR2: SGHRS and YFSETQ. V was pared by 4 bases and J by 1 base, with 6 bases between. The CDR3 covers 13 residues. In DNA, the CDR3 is TGCGCCAGCAGCCGGGGGAGCAATCAGCCCCAGCATTTT. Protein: CASSRGSNQPQHF.

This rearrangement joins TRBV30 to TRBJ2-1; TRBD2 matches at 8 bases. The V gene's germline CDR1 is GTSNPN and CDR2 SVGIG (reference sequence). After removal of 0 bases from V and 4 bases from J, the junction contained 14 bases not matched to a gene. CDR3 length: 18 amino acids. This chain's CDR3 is CAWSVVRSSGLSYNEQFF. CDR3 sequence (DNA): TGTGCCTGGAGTGTAGTTAGATCTAGCGGGTTATCTTACAATGAGCAGTTCTTC. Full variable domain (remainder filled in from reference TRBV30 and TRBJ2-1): SQTIHQWPATLVQPVGSPLSLECTVEGTSNPNLYWYRQAAGRGLQLLFYSVGIGQISSEVPQNLSASRPQDRQFILSSKKLLLSDSGFYLCAWSVVRSSGLSYNEQFFGPGTRLTVL.

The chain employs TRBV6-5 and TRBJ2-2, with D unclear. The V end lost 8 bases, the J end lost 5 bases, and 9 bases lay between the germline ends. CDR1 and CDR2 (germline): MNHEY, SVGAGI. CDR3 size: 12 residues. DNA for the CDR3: TGTGCCAGCTCGGGTTGGACCGGGGAGCTGTTTTTT. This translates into CASSGWTGELFF.

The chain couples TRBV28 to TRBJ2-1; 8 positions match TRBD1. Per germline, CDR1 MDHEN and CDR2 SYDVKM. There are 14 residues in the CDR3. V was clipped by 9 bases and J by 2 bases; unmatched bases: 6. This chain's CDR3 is CASRGTGTYNEQFF. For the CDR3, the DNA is TGTGCCAGTCGTGGGACAGGCACCTACAATGAGCAGTTCTTC. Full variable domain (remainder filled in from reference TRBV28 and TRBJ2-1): DVKVTQSSRYLVKRTGEKVFLECVQDMDHENMFWYRQDPGLGLRLIYFSYDVKMKEKGDIPEGYSVSREKKERFSLILESASTNQTSMYLCASRGTGTYNEQFFGPGTRLTVL.

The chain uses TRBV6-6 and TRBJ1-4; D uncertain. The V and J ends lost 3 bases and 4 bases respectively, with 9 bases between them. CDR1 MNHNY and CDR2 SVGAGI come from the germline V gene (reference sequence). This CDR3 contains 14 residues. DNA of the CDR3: TGTGCCAGCAGTTATGGCGGGGTTAATGAAAAACTGTTTTTT. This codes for CASSYGGVNEKLFF.